This TCR beta chain was documented in a study of CD4 T cells in relation to SARS-CoV-2 and coronaviruses. The CDR3 has 13 residues. V gave up 6 bases and J gave up 4 bases, with 12 bases separating them. Germline V gene sequence: CDR1 LNHDA, CDR2 SQIVND (reference sequence). Generated by immunoSEQ multiplex PCR, the TCRdb table keeps only in-frame clones and is missing some. The data show 35,000 to 45,000 clones, roughly 90% seen once. Study-wide points: Crossreactivity was assessed only for spike protein, not other viral proteins. In roughly two thirds of donors, memory CD4+ clonotypes crossrecognized SARS-CoV-2 and at least one common cold coronavirus spike.

Turning to this clone: What it recognizes is unknown.

Sequencing was done on a sample of memory CD4+ T cells from PBMCs. The rearrangement links TRBV19 to TRBJ2-5; D gene uncertain. This sequence originates from an adult with COVID-19. This CDR3 reads CASSSQFRETQYF. The CDR3 nucleotides are TGTGCCAGTAGCTCGCAATTTCGAGAGACCCAGTACTTC. The full variable domain, in which reference TRBV19 and TRBJ2-5 provide the parts outside the CDR3, is DGGITQSPKYLFRKEGQNVTLSCEQNLNHDAMYWYRQDPGQGLRLIYYSQIVNDFQKGDIAEGYSVSREKKESFPLTVTSAQKNPTAFYLCASSSQFRETQYFGPGTRLLVL.